The 25 T cell receptor beta chains presented below share a single source sample, sequenced in a study of response to subunit inactivated influenza vaccine. TCRdb redid the calling of the RT-PCR reads with MiXCR, one entry per CDR3 protein. The sample has roughly 790,000 distinct CDR3 sequences; 21% are singletons. The sequences come from PBMCs from blood, collected 5 days after vaccination. The receptors here all came from a man in his fifties or sixties who received an inactivated influenza vaccine.

CDR3 protein: CASSYTPTQGKVRGSTLNEQFF. DNA of the CDR3: TGTGCCAGCAGTTACACCCCCACACAGGGAAAGGTCCGTGGTTCGACCCTCAATGAGCAGTTCTTC. The J gene is TRBJ2-1, the V gene TRBV6-2 or TRBV6-3; TRBD1 might be the D (6 bases). V was cut by 2 bases and J by 6 bases, with 35 bases left in between. CDR3 length: 22 residues. Germline assignment: CDR1 MNHEY and CDR2 SVGEGT.

Only a few counts were recorded for this clonotype. The rearrangement uses TRBV4-1 and TRBJ1-5, with a possible D match to TRBD1 (5 bases). CDR1 is MGHRA and CDR2 is YSYEKL in the germline V gene. The CDR3 has 16 amino acids. Trimming stripped 1 base from V and 0 bases from J, with 10 bases between. The CDR3 protein is CASSQVKGRSNQPQHF. Here the CDR3 DNA reads TGCGCCAGCAGCCAAGTGAAGGGACGTAGCAATCAGCCCCAGCATTTT.

This clonotype was counted many times. The chain recombines TRBV12-3 or TRBV12-4 with TRBJ1-4, with D uncertain. With 6 bases removed from V and 4 bases from J, the gap between germline ends came to 12 bases. CDR3 size: 14 residues. The CDR3 coding sequence is TGTGCCAGCAGACCCGTCGGGTATAATGAAAAACTGTTTTTT. Its protein is CASRPVGYNEKLFF.

This clonotype was seen ten or more times. The V and J genes are TRBV12-3 or TRBV12-4 and TRBJ2-3; 9 nucleotides align to TRBD2. V was pared by 2 bases and J by 2 bases, with 5 bases of the junction left unmatched. This CDR3 is 16 amino acids long. The CDR3 loop is CASSLRASGTTDTQYF. As DNA, the CDR3 is TGTGCCAGCAGTTTAAGGGCTAGCGGGACCACAGATACGCAGTATTTT.

This clonotype was seen a few times. The rearrangement joins TRBV5-6 to TRBJ2-1, with D perhaps matching TRBD1 or TRBD2 (5 bases each). CDR3 length equals 16 residues. CDR1 SGHDT and CDR2 YYEEEE come from the germline V gene. V lost 4 bases, J lost 3 bases, and 17 bases lay in between. The CDR3 loop reads CASSPPDRGLYNEQFF. The CDR3 DNA reads TGTGCCAGCAGCCCTCCTGACAGAGGACTCTACAATGAGCAGTTCTTC.

This clonotype came up many times. This sequence joins TRBV6-2 or TRBV6-3 and TRBJ2-1; 10 bases are a match to TRBD2. The junction had 10 bases not matched to a gene; V was cut back by 6 bases and J by 5 bases. The CDR3 contains 16 residues. Germline lookup yields CDR1 MNHEY and CDR2 SVGEGT. The CDR3 bases are TGTGCCAGCAGGGACGCCGGGACTAGCGTTAACAATGAGCAGTTCTTC. It translates to CASRDAGTSVNNEQFF.

The chain couples TRBV7-6 to TRBJ2-1, with D unresolved. Germline V lookup: CDR1 SGHVS, CDR2 FNYEAQ. Trimming cost V 5 bases and J 2 bases, with 13 bases left between them. The CDR3 totals 15 residues. The CDR3 loop reads CASSPGPGTYNEQFF. The CDR3 nucleotides read TGTGCCAGCAGCCCGGGTCCTGGTACCTACAATGAGCAGTTCTTC.

This clonotype was found a few times. V is TRBV6-6 and J is TRBJ2-5; D might be TRBD2 (5 bases). Germline V gene lookup returns CDR1 MNHNY and CDR2 SVGAGI (reference sequence). The CDR3 loop spans 12 amino acids. V was clipped by 6 bases and J by 7 bases, with 12 bases between them. Here the CDR3 DNA reads TGTGCCAGCAGGCCCGAAGGAGGGACCCAGTACTTC. Translating gives CASRPEGGTQYF.

The chain links TRBV10-3 to TRBJ2-7, with TRBD1 matching over 8 bases. Germline V gene lookup returns CDR1 ENHRY and CDR2 SYGVKD. CDR3 length equals 16 residues. V trimming: 3 bases; J trimming: 7 bases; junction bases outside the gene matches: 14. The CDR3 sequence: CAISDTRQGNTGEQYF. The CDR3 nucleotides are TGTGCCATCAGTGATACCCGACAGGGGAATACTGGGGAGCAGTACTTC.

The chain joins TRBV28 to TRBJ2-7, with D hard to call. The CDR3 sequence is 13 residues long. V gave up 5 bases and J gave up 3 bases, with 11 bases separating them. CDR1 MDHEN and CDR2 SYDVKM come from the germline V gene. The DNA of the CDR3 is TGTGCCAGCAGTCCCCCCTCATTCTACGAGCAGTACTTC. Protein sequence: CASSPPSFYEQYF.

This rearrangement joins TRBV5-5 to TRBJ2-1, with 7 bases matching TRBD2. Per the germline V gene, CDR1 is SGHKS and CDR2 is YYEKEE (reference sequence). The J segment lost 6 bases and the V segment lost 0 bases, leaving 6 bases of the junction unmatched. This CDR3 comprises 15 residues. The CDR3 is CASSLVLATANEQFF. In DNA, the CDR3 is TGTGCCAGCAGCTTGGTACTAGCGACCGCCAATGAGCAGTTCTTC.

This clonotype was seen a handful of times. The rearrangement links TRBV18 to TRBJ1-1, with D hard to call. The CDR3 is 13 amino acids. Germline V lookup: CDR1 KGHSH, CDR2 LQKENI. Deletions cut 2 bases from V and 3 bases from J, with 7 bases between. CDR3 amino acids: CASSPIVDTEAFF. The CDR3 bases are TGTGCCAGCTCACCAATAGTGGACACTGAAGCTTTCTTT.

This clonotype appeared a few times. The chain joins TRBV20-1 to TRBJ2-3, with 11 bases aligning to TRBD2. The CDR3 length is 18 residues. CDR1 is DFQATT, CDR2 SNEGSKA, per germline (reference sequence). J gave up 3 bases and V 3 bases, and 14 bases lay outside the gene matches. CDR3 nucleotide sequence: TGCAGTGCTAGTATTCCCACCCGTAGCGGGGGGGTTACAGATACGCAGTATTTT. Its translation is CSASIPTRSGGVTDTQYF.

The rearrangement joins TRBV6-1 to TRBJ1-2; D is possibly TRBD1 (5 bases). The CDR3 runs to 11 residues. The germline CDR1 and CDR2 sequences are MNHNS and SASEGT. CDR3 DNA: TGTGCTACAGGTTTTGGCTATGGCTACACCTTC. Translated: CATGFGYGYTF.

The J gene is TRBJ2-7, the V gene TRBV6-1; 9 bases agree with TRBD1. The trim removed 7 bases at V and 1 base at J, leaving 5 bases unmatched. The CDR3 is 14 residues long. CDR1 is MNHNS and CDR2 is SASEGT in the germline V gene. CDR3 nucleotides: TGTGCCAGCAAGACCGGGACAGGGTCCTACGAGCAGTACTTC. It translates to CASKTGTGSYEQYF.

This clonotype was observed a handful of times. The V and J genes are TRBV7-9 and TRBJ2-1; 11 bases are a match to TRBD1. The CDR3 contains 14 residues. Germline CDR1 reads SEHNR; CDR2 reads FQNEAQ (reference sequence). V shed 7 bases and J 6 bases; nucleotides not matched to a gene: 5. CDR3 protein: CASIGQGAFNEQFF. DNA for the CDR3: TGTGCCAGCATTGGACAGGGGGCTTTCAATGAGCAGTTCTTC.

The J gene is TRBJ2-3, the V gene TRBV4-3; TRBD2 agrees at 8 bases. The CDR3 covers 15 residues. Losses at the gene ends were 2 bases for V and 3 bases for J; bases not matched to a gene: 4. Germline assignment: CDR1 LGHNA and CDR2 YSLEER. The CDR3 sequence is CASSQSPSGTDTQYF. The CDR3 DNA is TGCGCCAGCAGCCAAAGCCCTAGCGGGACAGATACGCAGTATTTT.

DNA of the CDR3: TGTGCCGCCCGGACAGGGGGGAATTCACCCCTCCACTTT. This codes for CAARTGGNSPLHF. The chain employs TRBV10-3 and TRBJ1-6, with 10 positions matching TRBD1. The CDR3 is 13 amino acids. Germline loops: CDR1 ENHRY, CDR2 SYGVKD. Trimming removed 11 bases from V and 7 bases from J; junction bases left unmatched: 5.

V gene TRBV9 combines with J gene TRBJ2-1; 11 bases are shared with TRBD1. Germline V lookup: CDR1 SGDLS, CDR2 YYNGEE. This CDR3 has 18 residues. V shed 2 bases and J 0 bases; nucleotides not matched to a gene: 7. CDR3 residues: CASSVDRGPPLSYNEQFF. In nucleotides, the CDR3 is TGTGCCAGCAGCGTGGACAGGGGGCCCCCCCTCTCCTACAATGAGCAGTTCTTC.

The table lists this clonotype with many counts. The rearrangement links TRBV7-2 to TRBJ1-4, with D tentatively TRBD1 (6 bases). V lost 5 bases and J lost 8, with 24 bases in between. The germline CDR1 and CDR2 sequences are SGHTA and FQGNSA. The CDR3 consists of 17 residues. The chain's CDR3 is CASSHALRTGLVEKLFF. DNA of the CDR3: TGTGCCAGCAGCCATGCCCTCCGTACAGGGCTGGTCGAAAAACTGTTTTTT.

The table lists this clonotype with a few counts. The V and J genes are TRBV20-1 and TRBJ2-3; no clear D. The germline V gene has CDR1 DFQATT and CDR2 SNEGSKA (reference sequence). The CDR3 sequence is 16 residues long. V dropped 0 bases and J dropped 4 bases, with 17 bases sitting between them. The DNA for the CDR3 is TGCAGTGCTAGAGATATAACGCCTAGGAATCCAGATACGCAGTATTTT. It codes for CSARDITPRNPDTQYF.

This clonotype showed up just a few times. The genes are TRBV10-2 and TRBJ1-6; a weak D match, TRBD1 (6 bases). The CDR3 loop spans 15 amino acids. CDR1 is WSHSY and CDR2 is SAAADI in the germline V gene. With 2 bases removed from V and 5 bases from J, the gap between germline ends came to 10 bases. The CDR3 spells CASSEGTFNNSPLHF. The DNA for the CDR3 is TGCGCCAGCAGTGAGGGGACATTTAATAATTCACCCCTCCACTTT.

This rearrangement joins TRBV25-1 to TRBJ2-3, with D possibly matching TRBD2 (5 bases). The germline V gene encodes CDR1 MGHDK and CDR2 SYGVNS. V was cut by 5 bases and J by 0 bases, with 12 bases left in between. The CDR3 contains 15 residues. As DNA, the CDR3 is TGTGCCAGCAGTAACACCGGGGTGAGCACAGATACGCAGTATTTT. It yields the protein CASSNTGVSTDTQYF.

This clonotype was observed a handful of times. The V and J genes are TRBV4-3 and TRBJ2-3; 7 positions match TRBD1. Germline V CDR1 and CDR2: LGHNA, YSLEER. The CDR3 has 15 amino acids. Trimming took 6 bases from V and 3 from J; bases not matched to a gene: 9. CDR3 DNA: TGCGCCAGCAGACCAACAGGGGTTGGGACAGATACGCAGTATTTT. Its translation: CASRPTGVGTDTQYF.

The chain combines TRBV20-1 with TRBJ2-3; weak D call: TRBD2 (6 bases). The CDR3 has 16 amino acids. V was trimmed by 0 bases and J by 3 bases, leaving 16 bases between them. Germline loops: CDR1 DFQATT, CDR2 SNEGSKA (reference sequence). The chain's CDR3 is CSARDWAGPGTDTQYF. The DNA of the CDR3 is TGCAGTGCTAGAGATTGGGCGGGGCCCGGGACAGATACGCAGTATTTT.